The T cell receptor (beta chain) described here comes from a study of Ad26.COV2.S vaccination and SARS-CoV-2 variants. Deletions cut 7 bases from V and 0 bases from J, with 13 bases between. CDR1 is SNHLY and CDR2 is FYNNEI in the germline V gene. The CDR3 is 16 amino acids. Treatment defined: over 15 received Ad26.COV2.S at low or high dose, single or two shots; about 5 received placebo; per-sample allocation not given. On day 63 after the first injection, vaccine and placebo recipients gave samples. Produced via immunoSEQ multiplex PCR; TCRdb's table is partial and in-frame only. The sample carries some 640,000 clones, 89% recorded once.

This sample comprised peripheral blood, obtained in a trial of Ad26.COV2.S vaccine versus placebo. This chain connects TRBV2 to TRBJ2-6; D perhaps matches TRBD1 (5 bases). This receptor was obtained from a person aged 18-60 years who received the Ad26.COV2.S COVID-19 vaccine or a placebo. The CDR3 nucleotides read TGTGCCAGCACTCCGACAGCCTTCTCTGGGGCCAACGTCCTGACTTTC. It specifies CASTPTAFSGANVLTF. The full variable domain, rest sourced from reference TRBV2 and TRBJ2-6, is EPEVTQTPSHQVTQMGQEVILRCVPISNHLYFYWYRQILGQKVEFLVSFYNNEISEKSEIFDDQFSVERPDGSNFTLKIRSTKLEDSAMYFCASTPTAFSGANVLTFGAGSRLTVL.